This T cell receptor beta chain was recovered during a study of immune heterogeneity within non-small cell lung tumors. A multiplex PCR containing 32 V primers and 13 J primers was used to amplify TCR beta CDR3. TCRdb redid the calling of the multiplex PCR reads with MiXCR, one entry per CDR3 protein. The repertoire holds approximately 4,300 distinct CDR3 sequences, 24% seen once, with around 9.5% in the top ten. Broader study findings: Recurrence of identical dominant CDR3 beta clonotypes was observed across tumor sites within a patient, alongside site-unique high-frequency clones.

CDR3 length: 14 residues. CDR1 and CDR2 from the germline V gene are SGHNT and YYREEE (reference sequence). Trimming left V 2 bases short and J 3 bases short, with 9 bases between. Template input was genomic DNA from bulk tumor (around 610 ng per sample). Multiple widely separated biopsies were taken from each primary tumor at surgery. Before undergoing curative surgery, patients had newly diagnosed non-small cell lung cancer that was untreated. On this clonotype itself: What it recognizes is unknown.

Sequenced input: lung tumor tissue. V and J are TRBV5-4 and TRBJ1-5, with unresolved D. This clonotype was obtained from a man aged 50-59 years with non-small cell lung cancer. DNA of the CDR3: TGTGCCAGCAGCTTCGGGGTAGACAATCAGCCCCAGCATTTT. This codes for CASSFGVDNQPQHF.